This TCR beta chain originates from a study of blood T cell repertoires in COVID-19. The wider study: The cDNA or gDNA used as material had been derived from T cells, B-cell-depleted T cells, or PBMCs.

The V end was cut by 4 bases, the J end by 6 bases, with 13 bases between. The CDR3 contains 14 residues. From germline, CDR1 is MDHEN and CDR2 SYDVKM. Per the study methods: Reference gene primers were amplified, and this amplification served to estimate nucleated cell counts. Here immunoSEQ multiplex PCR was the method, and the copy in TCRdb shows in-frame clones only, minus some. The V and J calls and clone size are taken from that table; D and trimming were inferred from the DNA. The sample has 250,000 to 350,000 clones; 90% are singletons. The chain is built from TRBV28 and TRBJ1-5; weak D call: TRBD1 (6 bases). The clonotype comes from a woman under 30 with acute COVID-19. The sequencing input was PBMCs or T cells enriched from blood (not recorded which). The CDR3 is CASSSPQGSQPQHF. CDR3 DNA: TGTGCCAGCAGTTCCCCGCAGGGGAGTCAGCCCCAGCATTTT.